The next 21 T cell receptor beta chains were all read from a single sample in a study of response to subunit inactivated influenza vaccine. TCRdb fed the RT-PCR reads into MiXCR, producing one record per CDR3 protein. Counted here are approximately 530,000 distinct CDR3 sequences, 10% to 15% occurring once; the ten biggest clones make up 13%. The sample here was PBMCs from blood, taken roughly 46 days after vaccination. The receptors originated from a man aged 50 to 59 who received an inactivated influenza vaccine.

This clonotype was detected only a few times. The V call is TRBV5-1, the J call TRBJ1-1; the D gene is possibly TRBD1 (6 bases). Germline-derived CDR1 and CDR2 are SGHRS and YFSETQ. Trimming shortened V by 1 base and J by 5 bases, and 18 bases separated the two germline ends. This CDR3 region has 16 residues. CDR3 amino acids: CASSLIGGSEGTEAFF. The CDR3 DNA is TGCGCCAGCAGCTTGATAGGGGGATCAGAGGGGACTGAAGCTTTCTTT.

This clonotype has more than one count but fewer than ten. The chain employs TRBV28 and TRBJ2-1; 8 bases line up with TRBD1. The CDR3 is 9 amino acids. Germline V lookup: CDR1 MDHEN, CDR2 SYDVKM. V was pared by 11 bases and J by 10 bases, with 1 base of the junction left unmatched. CDR3 in amino acids: CAGDREQFF. The CDR3 DNA follows: TGTGCCGGGGACAGGGAGCAGTTCTTC.

This clonotype was observed a few times. The chain carries TRBV20-1 and TRBJ2-3; D gene ambiguous. The CDR3 has 19 amino acids. The V and J ends lost 0 bases and 0 bases respectively, with 22 bases between them. Germline V lookup: CDR1 DFQATT, CDR2 SNEGSKA (reference sequence). CDR3 sequence: CSARDKWAAGASSTDTQYF. The CDR3 coding sequence is TGCAGTGCTAGAGATAAGTGGGCGGCAGGCGCTTCTAGCACAGATACGCAGTATTTT.

The rearrangement uses TRBV10-2 and TRBJ1-6; 10 nucleotides agree with TRBD1. The junction had 7 bases not matched to a gene; V was cut back by 8 bases and J by 6 bases. Per germline, CDR1 WSHSY and CDR2 SAAADI. The CDR3 loop spans 15 amino acids. CDR3 in amino acids: CASRSGQGLNSPLHF. The DNA for the CDR3 is TGCGCCAGCCGTTCGGGACAGGGGCTTAATTCACCCCTCCACTTT.

V gene TRBV7-2 combines with J gene TRBJ2-7, with a weak D call TRBD1 (6 bases). Per germline, CDR1 SGHTA and CDR2 FQGNSA. The CDR3 extends over 14 amino acids. V lost 5 bases and J 3 bases, leaving 14 bases between the germline ends. The CDR3 DNA sequence: TGTGCCAGCAGCCCGTCGACAGGTATCTACGAGCAGTACTTC. Translated: CASSPSTGIYEQYF.

V gene TRBV6-2 or TRBV6-3 combines with J gene TRBJ2-3; TRBD1 matches at 9 bases. V was pared by 7 bases and J by 1 base, with 18 bases of the junction left unmatched. CDR1 is MNHEY, CDR2 SVGEGT, per germline. The CDR3 is 19 residues long. The CDR3 sequence is CASTSPGGTGPRGTDTQYF. The CDR3, as DNA: TGTGCCAGCACCTCTCCCGGCGGGACAGGGCCTAGGGGCACAGATACGCAGTATTTT.

The sample holds many counts of this clonotype. The genes are TRBV9 and TRBJ1-6, with D possibly being TRBD1 (6 bases). Germline CDR1 and CDR2: SGDLS and YYNGEE. The CDR3 spans 14 residues. V was shortened by 1 base and J by 10 bases, with 12 bases between the two germline ends. This CDR3 reads CASSVTGGRSPLHF. CDR3 DNA sequence: TGTGCCAGCAGCGTAACGGGGGGCAGATCACCCCTCCACTTT.

The sample holds one count of this clonotype. The chain recombines TRBV11-2 with TRBJ2-3, with 8 nucleotides matching TRBD2. CDR3 size: 21 residues. The V gene end was trimmed by 6 bases and the J gene end by 3 bases; junction bases not matched to a gene: 26. The germline CDR1 and CDR2 sequences are SGHAT and FQNNGV. The CDR3 coding sequence is TGTGCCAGCAGAAGGCGCCCTGGACTCGGCGGGGGGCCCGGTTCGACAGATACGCAGTATTTT. Translation: CASRRRPGLGGGPGSTDTQYF.

The chain couples TRBV7-2 to TRBJ1-2, with D tentatively TRBD1 (6 bases). The CDR3 consists of 14 residues. The germline V and J ends were trimmed by 4 bases and 4 bases, with 13 bases remaining between them. The germline V gene has CDR1 SGHTA and CDR2 FQGNSA. CDR3 region: CASSSGAGPYGYTF. The DNA for the CDR3 is TGTGCCAGCAGCTCAGGGGCGGGGCCCTATGGCTACACCTTC.

This clonotype turned up a few times. V is TRBV11-2 and J is TRBJ2-3; 13 positions match TRBD2. Germline V gene lookup returns CDR1 SGHAT and CDR2 FQNNGV. Trimming removed 1 base from V and 2 bases from J; junction bases left unmatched: 6. The CDR3 spans 18 residues. The DNA of the CDR3 is TGTGCCAGCAGCTTAGTCCCGACTAGCGGGGGGTACACAGATACGCAGTATTTT. It is translated as CASSLVPTSGGYTDTQYF.

This chain uses TRBV11-2 with TRBJ2-1; 9 bases fit TRBD2. V was pared by 5 bases and J by 2 bases, with 16 bases of the junction left unmatched. CDR1 and CDR2 (germline): SGHAT, FQNNGV. The CDR3 loop spans 19 amino acids. CDR3 residues: CASSQGWGLALNPYNEQFF. The CDR3 region has the DNA TGTGCCAGCAGCCAGGGGTGGGGACTAGCCTTAAACCCCTACAATGAGCAGTTCTTC.

A few counts support this clonotype. This chain uses TRBV20-1 with TRBJ2-3, with TRBD2 matching over 11 bases. V was clipped by 6 bases and J by 4 bases; unmatched bases: 6. Germline values: CDR1 DFQATT, CDR2 SNEGSKA (reference sequence). The CDR3 sequence is 14 residues long. The CDR3 DNA reads TGCAGTGCGAGACTAGCGGGGATGGCAGATACGCAGTATTTT. Its protein is CSARLAGMADTQYF.

CDR3 coding DNA: TGCGCCAGCAGCCGACATGTGTCCACAGATACGCAGTATTTT. Its protein product is CASSRHVSTDTQYF. This sequence joins TRBV5-1 and TRBJ2-3; D unresolved. The germline V and J ends were trimmed by 4 bases and 2 bases, with 11 bases remaining between them. Germline loops: CDR1 SGHRS, CDR2 YFSETQ. This CDR3 is built from 14 residues.

This clonotype has a count of ten or more. The rearrangement joins TRBV20-1 to TRBJ2-3, with 13 nucleotides matching TRBD2. Germline loops: CDR1 DFQATT, CDR2 SNEGSKA (reference sequence). The CDR3 sequence is 15 residues long. The ends lost 4 bases at V and 3 bases at J; junction bases unmatched: 4. DNA for the CDR3: TGCAGTGCTACCCCGGGACTAGCGGGGACAGATACGCAGTATTTT. This gives the protein CSATPGLAGTDTQYF.

This clonotype has a handful of counts. In nucleotides, the CDR3 is TGTGCCAGCAGCCTGGACAGGCACACCGGGGAGCTGTTTTTT. Encoded protein: CASSLDRHTGELFF. This rearrangement joins TRBV7-9 to TRBJ2-2; TRBD1 matches 7 bases. V lost 5 bases to trimming and J lost 3 bases; unmatched junction nucleotides: 3. CDR1 is SEHNR and CDR2 is FQNEAQ in the germline V gene (reference sequence). This CDR3 has 14 residues. The variable domain in full, with the rest retrieved from reference TRBV7-9 and TRBJ2-2, is DTGVSQNPRHKITKRGQNVTFRCDPISEHNRLYWYRQTLGQGPEFLTYFQNEAQLEKSRLLSDRFSAERPKGSFSTLEIQRTEQGDSAMYLCASSLDRHTGELFFGEGSRLTVL.

The chain recombines TRBV29-1 with TRBJ2-5; D gene unclear. V was pared by 0 bases and J by 2 bases, with 16 bases between. Germline V gene data show CDR1 as SQVTM and CDR2 as ANQGSEA. The CDR3 is made up of 16 amino acids. CDR3 amino acids: CSVEDTAGKVQETQYF. CDR3 DNA sequence: TGCAGCGTTGAAGATACGGCAGGAAAGGTACAAGAGACCCAGTACTTC.

The CDR3 spells CASSTLGRGIGYTF. In nucleotides, the CDR3 is TGTGCCAGCAGCACGCTGGGACGGGGGATAGGCTACACCTTC. The rearrangement links TRBV11-2 to TRBJ1-2; maybe TRBD1 (5 bases). Trimming cost V 5 bases and J 8 bases, with 18 bases left between them. Germline CDR1 and CDR2: SGHAT and FQNNGV. The CDR3 runs to 14 residues.

This clonotype showed up just once. The chain links TRBV4-2 to TRBJ2-7; D unresolved. Trimming removed 0 bases from V and 5 bases from J, with 14 bases in between. CDR3 size: 15 residues. CDR1 is LGHNA and CDR2 is YNFKEQ in the germline V gene. As DNA, the CDR3 is TGTGCCAGCAGCCAAGAAGGTCATCCCCGGGACGAGCAGTACTTC. Amino acids: CASSQEGHPRDEQYF.

In regard to this clonotype: One junction end does not reproduce the germline sequence, and a read error may be involved. The chain links TRBV2 to TRBJ1-5, with TRBD1 matching 11 bases. The CDR3 contains 18 residues. The germline V gene has CDR1 SNHLY and CDR2 FYNNEI. The CDR3 coding sequence is TGTGCCATCAGTCCTATTTCCGGACAGGGGGCAAGCAATCAGCCCCAGCATTTT. Its protein is CAISPISGQGASNQPQHF.

The chain links TRBV5-1 to TRBJ1-6, with TRBD1 identical over 9 bases. There are 16 residues in the CDR3. Germline V gives CDR1 SGHRS, CDR2 YFSETQ. With V trimmed by 4 bases and J by 7 bases, 9 bases remained unmatched. The CDR3 spells CASSNDPGTGNSPLHF. The CDR3 DNA reads TGCGCCAGCAGCAACGACCCCGGGACAGGGAATTCACCCCTCCACTTT.

This chain uses TRBV12-3 or TRBV12-4 with TRBJ1-2; D is perhaps TRBD1 (5 bases). The CDR3 is 14 amino acids. The germline V and J ends were trimmed by 8 bases and 4 bases, with 17 bases remaining between them. The CDR3 loop reads CASGPGRDGYGYTF. The CDR3 nucleotides are TGTGCCAGCGGCCCCGGGAGGGACGGCTATGGCTACACCTTC.